Listed below are T cell receptor beta chains from one sample, sequenced in a study of blood T cells in healthy people across ages. TCRdb called the 5' RACE reads again in MiXCR, with one record for every CDR3 protein. The profile covers about 650,000 distinct CDR3 sequences, with 32% appearing a single time and about 16% taken by the ten largest. Sequenced material: blood. These receptors were obtained from a woman of 80 years or more in good health. CDR3s include the opening cysteine and the closing phenylalanine or tryptophan. A D gene is named only where the DNA matches it firmly. A row's size may be missing; if present it is once, few, many or a size class.

TRBD1	TRBV6-1	17	once	TRBJ2-7	TGTGCCAGCAGACTACCTTGGACAGGGGAGGCGACCTACGAGCAGTACTTC	CASRLPWTGEATYEQYF
NA	TRBV2	16	NA	TRBJ2-3	TGTGCCAGCAGACTATTAAGTGGGGCCAGGGCAGATACGCAGTATTTT	CASRLLSGARADTQYF
NA	TRBV5-1	15	NA	TRBJ2-5	TGCGCCAGCAGGTCATCAGGCACCTCCGGGGAGACCCAGTACTTC	CASRSSGTSGETQYF
TRBD1	TRBV29-1	14	many	TRBJ2-3	TGCAGCGTTGACGGGACAGGGAGGACAGATACGCAGTATTTT	CSVDGTGRTDTQYF
NA	TRBV11-2	13	NA	TRBJ1-1	TGTGCCAGCAGCATAGGACAACCGACTGAAGCTTTCTTT	CASSIGQPTEAFF
TRBD2	TRBV9	15	many	TRBJ2-5	TGTGCCAGCAGCGCCGCGGGGGGGCTTCAAGAGACCCAGTACTTC	CASSAAGGLQETQYF
NA	TRBV20-1	15	NA	TRBJ2-7	TGCAGCGCTAGAGTGGGACTCTCAACCTCCTACGAGCAGTACTTC	CSARVGLSTSYEQYF
NA	TRBV7-2	14	many	TRBJ1-1	TGTGCCAGCAGCCCCGGACCGAGCAACACTGAAGCTTTCTTT	CASSPGPSNTEAFF
NA	TRBV11-1	13	many	TRBJ2-7	TGTGCCAGCAGCTCGGACACGCTTCGGGAGCAGTACTTC	CASSSDTLREQYF
NA	TRBV2	16	NA	TRBJ1-1	TGTGCCAGCAGTGAAATAATGGGGTTGAAGGGGACTGAAGCTTTCTTT	CASSEIMGLKGTEAFF
NA	TRBV29-1	11	NA	TRBJ2-3	TGCAGCGTTGAAGATTTGGATACGCAGTATTTT	CSVEDLDTQYF
TRBD2	TRBV7-2	19	many	TRBJ2-4	TGTGCCAGCAGCCCACGGGGACTAGCGGGGGGGCTAGCCAAAAACATTCAGTACTTC	CASSPRGLAGGLAKNIQYF
TRBD2	TRBV5-5	18	NA	TRBJ2-3	TGTGCCTGCAGCGTACTAGCGGGGGGGCGTAGGGTAACAGATACGCAGTATTTT	CACSVLAGGRRVTDTQYF
NA	TRBV7-8	13	few	TRBJ1-1	TGTGCCAGCAGCTCCGGCGGCCGGTATGAAGCTTTCTTT	CASSSGGRYEAFF